This T cell receptor beta chain is drawn from a study of OX40 agonist ivuxolimab in advanced cancers. Only in-frame clones appear in the TCRdb table, and some are missing; sequencing was by immunoSEQ multiplex PCR. Among more than 70,000 clones listed, 70% to 90% were seen once. The germline V gene has CDR1 LGHNA and CDR2 YSLEER. The length of the CDR3 is 16 residues. Trimming cost V 8 bases and J 9 bases; bases outside gene matches: 17. This chain links TRBV4-3 with TRBJ2-1, with TRBD2 matching 9 bases. The input for sequencing was CD4+ or CD8+ T cells sorted from blood, taken in a trial of the OX40 agonist ivuxolimab. The source of this sequence is an adult with an advanced solid tumor such as melanoma, head and neck, liver or kidney cancer. The CDR3 DNA follows: TGCGCCAGCCATCGGGGATTGGCGGGGGGGCCTAGTGAGCAGTTCTTC. Translated: CASHRGLAGGPSEQFF.